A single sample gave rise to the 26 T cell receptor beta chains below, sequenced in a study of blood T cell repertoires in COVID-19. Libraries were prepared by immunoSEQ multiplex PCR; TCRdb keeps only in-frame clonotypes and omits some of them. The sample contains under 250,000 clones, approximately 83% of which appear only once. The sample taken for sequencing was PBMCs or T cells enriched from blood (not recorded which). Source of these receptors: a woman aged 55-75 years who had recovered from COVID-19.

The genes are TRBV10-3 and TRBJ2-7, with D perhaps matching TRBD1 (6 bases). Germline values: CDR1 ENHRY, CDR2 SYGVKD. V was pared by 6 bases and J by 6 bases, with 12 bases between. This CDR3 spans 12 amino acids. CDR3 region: CAISPDSSEQYF. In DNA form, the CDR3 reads TGTGCCATCAGCCCGGACAGTTCCGAGCAGTACTTC.

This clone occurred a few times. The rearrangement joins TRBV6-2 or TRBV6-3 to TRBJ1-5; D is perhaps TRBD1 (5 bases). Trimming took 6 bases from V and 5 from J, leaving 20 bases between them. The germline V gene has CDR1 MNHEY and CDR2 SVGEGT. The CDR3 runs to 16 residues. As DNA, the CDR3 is TGTGCCAGCAGCCCCCCGGGGCAGGGAGGGGATCAGCCCCAGCATTTT. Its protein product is CASSPPGQGGDQPQHF.

The CDR3 sequence: CASSELPPGQGLISRRPQHF. CDR3 nucleotides: TGTGCCAGCTCAGAACTACCTCCGGGACAGGGCTTAATATCCCGTCGGCCCCAGCATTTT. The chain employs TRBV18 and TRBJ1-5, with 9 bases identical to TRBD1. The germline gives CDR1 KGHSH, CDR2 LQKENI. The CDR3 loop spans 20 amino acids. J lost 9 bases, V lost 5 bases, and 26 bases had no gene match.

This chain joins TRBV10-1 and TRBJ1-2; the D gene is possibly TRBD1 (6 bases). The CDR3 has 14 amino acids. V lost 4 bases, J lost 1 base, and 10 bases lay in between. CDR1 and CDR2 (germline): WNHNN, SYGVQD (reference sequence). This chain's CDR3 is CASSADRFNYGYTF. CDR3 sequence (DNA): TGCGCCAGCAGTGCTGACAGGTTTAACTATGGCTACACCTTC.

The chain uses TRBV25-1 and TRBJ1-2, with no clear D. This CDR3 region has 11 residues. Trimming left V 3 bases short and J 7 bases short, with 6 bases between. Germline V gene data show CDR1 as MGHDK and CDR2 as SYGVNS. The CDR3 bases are TGTGCCAGCAGTGATTTTATTGGCTACACCTTC. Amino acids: CASSDFIGYTF.

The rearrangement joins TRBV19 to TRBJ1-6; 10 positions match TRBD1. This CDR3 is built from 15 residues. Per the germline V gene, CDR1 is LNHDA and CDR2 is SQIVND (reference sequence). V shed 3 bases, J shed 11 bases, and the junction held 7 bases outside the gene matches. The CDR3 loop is CASSISGQGKAPLHF. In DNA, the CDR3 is TGTGCCAGTAGTATTTCGGGACAGGGGAAAGCACCCCTCCACTTT.

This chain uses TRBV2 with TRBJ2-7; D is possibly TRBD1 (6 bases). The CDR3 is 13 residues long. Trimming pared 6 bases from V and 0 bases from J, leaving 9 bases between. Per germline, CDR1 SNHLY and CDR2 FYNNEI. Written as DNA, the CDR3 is TGTGCCAGCAGACAGGACAGCTCCTACGAGCAGTACTTC. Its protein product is CASRQDSSYEQYF.

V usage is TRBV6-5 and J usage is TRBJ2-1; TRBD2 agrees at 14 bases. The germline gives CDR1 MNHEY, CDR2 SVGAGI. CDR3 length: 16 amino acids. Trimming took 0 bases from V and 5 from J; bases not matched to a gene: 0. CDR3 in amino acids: CASSYSGLAGDNEQFF. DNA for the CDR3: TGTGCCAGCAGTTACTCGGGACTAGCGGGGGACAATGAGCAGTTCTTC.

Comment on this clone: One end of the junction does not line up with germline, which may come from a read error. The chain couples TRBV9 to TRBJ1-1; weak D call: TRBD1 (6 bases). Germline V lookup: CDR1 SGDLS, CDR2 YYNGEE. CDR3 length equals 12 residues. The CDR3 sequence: CASSVGVQGLTF. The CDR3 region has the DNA TGTGCCAGCAGCGTAGGCGTACAGGGCCTCACCTTT.

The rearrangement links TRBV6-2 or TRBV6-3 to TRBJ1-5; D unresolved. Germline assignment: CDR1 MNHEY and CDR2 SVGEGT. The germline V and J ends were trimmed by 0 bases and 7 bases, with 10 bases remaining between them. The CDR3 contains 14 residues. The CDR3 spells CASSYSEAGQPQHF. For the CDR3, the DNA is TGTGCCAGCAGTTACTCCGAGGCGGGACAGCCCCAGCATTTT.

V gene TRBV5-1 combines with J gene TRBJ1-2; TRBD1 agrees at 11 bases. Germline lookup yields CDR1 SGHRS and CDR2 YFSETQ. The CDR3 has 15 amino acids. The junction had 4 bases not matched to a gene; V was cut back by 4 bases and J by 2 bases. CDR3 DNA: TGCGCCAGCAGCCCGGGGACAGGGGGGAACTATGGCTACACCTTC. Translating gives CASSPGTGGNYGYTF.

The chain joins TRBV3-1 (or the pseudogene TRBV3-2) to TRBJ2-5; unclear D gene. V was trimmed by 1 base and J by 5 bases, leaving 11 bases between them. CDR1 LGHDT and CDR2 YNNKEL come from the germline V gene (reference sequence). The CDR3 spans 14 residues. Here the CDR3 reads CASSQALAWETQYF. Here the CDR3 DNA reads TGTGCCAGCAGCCAAGCCTTAGCTTGGGAGACCCAGTACTTC.

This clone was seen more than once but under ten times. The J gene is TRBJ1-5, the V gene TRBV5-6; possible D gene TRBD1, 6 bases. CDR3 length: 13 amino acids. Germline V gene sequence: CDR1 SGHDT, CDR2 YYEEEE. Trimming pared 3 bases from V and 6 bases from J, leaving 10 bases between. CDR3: CASSSGAGQPQHF. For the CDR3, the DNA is TGTGCCAGCAGCTCAGGGGCAGGTCAGCCCCAGCATTTT.

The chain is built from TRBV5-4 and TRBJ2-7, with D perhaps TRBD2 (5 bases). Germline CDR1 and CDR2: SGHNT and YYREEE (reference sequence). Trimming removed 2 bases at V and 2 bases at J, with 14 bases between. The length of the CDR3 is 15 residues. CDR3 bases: TGTGCCAGCAGCTTCTTGGGCGGGCCCGCCTACGAGCAGTACTTC. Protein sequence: CASSFLGGPAYEQYF.

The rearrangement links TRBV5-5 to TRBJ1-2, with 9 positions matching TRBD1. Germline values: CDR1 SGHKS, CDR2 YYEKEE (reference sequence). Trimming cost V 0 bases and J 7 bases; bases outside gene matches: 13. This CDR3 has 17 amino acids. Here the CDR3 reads CASSLVASPQTGGGYTF. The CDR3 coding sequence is TGTGCCAGCAGCTTGGTGGCTTCCCCGCAGACAGGGGGTGGCTACACCTTC.

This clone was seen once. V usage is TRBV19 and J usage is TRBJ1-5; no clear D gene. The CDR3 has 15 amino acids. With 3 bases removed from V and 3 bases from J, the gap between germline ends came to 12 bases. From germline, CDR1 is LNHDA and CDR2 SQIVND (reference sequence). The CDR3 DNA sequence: TGTGCCAGTAGTATCCCGGGGAACACCAATCAGCCCCAGCATTTT. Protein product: CASSIPGNTNQPQHF.

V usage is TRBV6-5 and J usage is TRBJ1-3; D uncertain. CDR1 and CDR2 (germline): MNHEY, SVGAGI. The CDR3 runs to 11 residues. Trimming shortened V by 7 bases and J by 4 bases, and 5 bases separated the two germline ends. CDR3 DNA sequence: TGTGCCAGCACCCAAGGAAACACCATATATTTT. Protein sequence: CASTQGNTIYF.

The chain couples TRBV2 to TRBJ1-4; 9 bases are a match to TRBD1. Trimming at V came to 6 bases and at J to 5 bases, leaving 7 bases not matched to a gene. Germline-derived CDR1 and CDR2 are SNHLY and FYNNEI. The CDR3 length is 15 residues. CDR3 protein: CASSRDGTGNEKLFF. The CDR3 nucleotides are TGTGCCAGCAGCCGGGACGGGACAGGGAATGAAAAACTGTTTTTT.

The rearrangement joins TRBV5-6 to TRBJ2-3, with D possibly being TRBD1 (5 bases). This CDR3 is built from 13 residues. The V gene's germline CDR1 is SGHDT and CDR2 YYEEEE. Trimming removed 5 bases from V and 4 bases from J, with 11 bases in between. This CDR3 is CASRRKGPDTQYF. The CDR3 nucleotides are TGTGCCAGCAGACGAAAGGGGCCAGATACGCAGTATTTT.

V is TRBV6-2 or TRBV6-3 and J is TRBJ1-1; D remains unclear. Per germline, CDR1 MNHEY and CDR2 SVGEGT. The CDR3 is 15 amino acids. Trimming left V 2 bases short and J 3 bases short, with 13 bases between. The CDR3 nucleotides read TGTGCCAGCAGTTACGGGCCAGAAGACCACACTGAAGCTTTCTTT. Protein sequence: CASSYGPEDHTEAFF.

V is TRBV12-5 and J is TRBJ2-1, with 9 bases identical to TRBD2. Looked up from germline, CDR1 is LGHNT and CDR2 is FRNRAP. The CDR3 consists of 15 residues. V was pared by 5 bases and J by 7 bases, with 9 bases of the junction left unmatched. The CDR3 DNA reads TGTGCTAGTGGTCTGCGACTAGCGGTTGGGAATGAGCAGTTCTTC. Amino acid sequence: CASGLRLAVGNEQFF.

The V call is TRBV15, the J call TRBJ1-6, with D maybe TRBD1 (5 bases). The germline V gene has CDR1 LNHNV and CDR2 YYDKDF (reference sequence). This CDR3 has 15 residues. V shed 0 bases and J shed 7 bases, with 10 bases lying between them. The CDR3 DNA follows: TGTGCCACCAGCAGAGATCAGGGAGGAAATTCACCCCTCCACTTT. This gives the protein CATSRDQGGNSPLHF.

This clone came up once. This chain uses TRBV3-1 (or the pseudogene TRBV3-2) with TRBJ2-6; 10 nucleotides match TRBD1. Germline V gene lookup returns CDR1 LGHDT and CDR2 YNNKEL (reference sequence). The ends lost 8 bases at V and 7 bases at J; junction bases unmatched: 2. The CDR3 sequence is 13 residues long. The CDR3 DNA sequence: TGTGCCAGCGGACAGGGGGGCGCCAACGTCCTGACTTTC. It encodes CASGQGGANVLTF.

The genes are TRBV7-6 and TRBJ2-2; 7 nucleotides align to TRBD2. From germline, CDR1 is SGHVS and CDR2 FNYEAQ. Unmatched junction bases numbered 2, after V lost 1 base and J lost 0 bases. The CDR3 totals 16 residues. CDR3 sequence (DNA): TGTGCCAGCAGCTTAGGGGAGGGCCCGAACACCGGGGAGCTGTTTTTT. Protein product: CASSLGEGPNTGELFF.

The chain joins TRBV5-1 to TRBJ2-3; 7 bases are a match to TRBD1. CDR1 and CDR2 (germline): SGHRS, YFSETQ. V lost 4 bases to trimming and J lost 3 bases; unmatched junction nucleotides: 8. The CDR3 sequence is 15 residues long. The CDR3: CASSKVDRETDTQYF. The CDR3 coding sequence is TGCGCCAGCAGCAAAGTCGACAGGGAAACAGATACGCAGTATTTT.

CDR3 nucleotides: TGCGCCAGCAGGTCTTATTCAACAGGGAACGCCAACACTGAAGCTTTCTTT. Encoded protein: CASRSYSTGNANTEAFF. This chain uses TRBV5-1 with TRBJ1-1, with D possibly TRBD1 on 6 matching bases. The V and J ends lost 5 bases and 2 bases respectively, with 22 bases between them. This CDR3 has 17 amino acids. Germline values: CDR1 SGHRS, CDR2 YFSETQ.